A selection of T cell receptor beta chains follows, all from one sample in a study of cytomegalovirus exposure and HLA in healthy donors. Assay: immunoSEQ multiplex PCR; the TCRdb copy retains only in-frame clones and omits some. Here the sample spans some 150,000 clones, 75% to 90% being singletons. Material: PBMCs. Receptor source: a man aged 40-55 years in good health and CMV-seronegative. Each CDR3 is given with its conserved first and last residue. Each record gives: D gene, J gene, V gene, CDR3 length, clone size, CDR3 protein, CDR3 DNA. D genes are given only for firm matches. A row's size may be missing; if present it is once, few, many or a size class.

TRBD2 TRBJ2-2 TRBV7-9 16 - CASSLWTSGSTGELFF TGTGCCAGCAGCTTATGGACTAGCGGGAGCACCGGGGAGCTGTTTTTT
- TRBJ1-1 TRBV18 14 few CASSPPHANTEAFF TGTGCCAGCTCACCCCCACATGCGAACACTGAAGCTTTCTTT
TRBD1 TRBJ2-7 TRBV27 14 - CASSRDRARSEQYF TGTGCCAGCAGTCGGGACAGAGCCAGGAGCGAGCAGTACTTC
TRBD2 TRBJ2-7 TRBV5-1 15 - CASNEGLAGTYEQYF TGCGCCAGCAATGAGGGACTAGCGGGAACCTACGAGCAGTACTTC
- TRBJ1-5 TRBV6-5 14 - CASSYGQGDQPQHF TGTGCCAGCAGTTACGGGCAGGGCGATCAGCCCCAGCATTTT
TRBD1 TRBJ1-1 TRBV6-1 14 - CASSTEGQSTEAFF TGTGCCAGCAGTACCGAGGGACAGTCCACTGAAGCTTTCTTT
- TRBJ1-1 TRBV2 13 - CASSPRLNTEAFF TGTGCCAGCAGTCCCAGATTGAACACTGAAGCTTTCTTT
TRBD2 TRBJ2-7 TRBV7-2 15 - CASSRTSGSVYEQYF TGTGCCAGCAGCCGGACTAGCGGGAGTGTCTACGAGCAGTACTTC
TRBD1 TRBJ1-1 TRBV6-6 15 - CASSSVQGGRTEAFF TGTGCCAGCAGTAGTGTACAGGGGGGGAGAACTGAAGCTTTCTTT
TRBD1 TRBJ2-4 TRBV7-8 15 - CASSFAIRQGHIQYF TGTGCCAGCAGCTTCGCGATTCGACAGGGGCACATTCAGTACTTC
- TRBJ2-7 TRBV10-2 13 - CASTEANSYEQYF TGCGCCAGCACCGAGGCGAACTCCTACGAGCAGTACTTC
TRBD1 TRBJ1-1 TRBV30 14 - CAWRPTHRGAEAFF TGTGCCTGGAGACCTACCCACAGGGGGGCTGAAGCTTTCTTT
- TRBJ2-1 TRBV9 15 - CASSGSGSSYNEQFF TGTGCCAGCAGCGGATCGGGGAGCTCCTACAATGAGCAGTTCTTC
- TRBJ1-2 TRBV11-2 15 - CASSLEPGSKDGYTF TGTGCCAGCAGCTTAGAGCCGGGGTCAAAAGATGGCTACACCTTC
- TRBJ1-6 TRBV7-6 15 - CASSLWRDFGSPLHF TGTGCCAGCAGCTTATGGAGGGACTTCGGTTCACCCCTCCACTTT
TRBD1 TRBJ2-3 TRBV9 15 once CASSAGTGDTGTQYF TGTGCCAGCAGCGCCGGGACAGGGGACACAGGTACGCAGTATTTT
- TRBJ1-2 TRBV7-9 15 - CASSLDSHKPDGYTF TGTGCCAGCAGCTTAGACAGCCATAAACCGGATGGCTACACCTTC
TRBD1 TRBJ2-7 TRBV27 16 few CASSLSGTGATYEQYF TGTGCCAGCAGTTTATCGGGGACAGGGGCTACCTACGAGCAGTACTTC
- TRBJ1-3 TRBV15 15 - CATSMDGGIGNTIYF TGTGCCACCAGCATGGACGGGGGGATTGGAAACACCATATATTTT
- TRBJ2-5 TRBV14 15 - CASSPYDREVETQYF TGTGCCAGCAGCCCATACGACAGGGAGGTAGAGACCCAGTACTTC
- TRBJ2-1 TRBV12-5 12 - CASGLVHGEQFF TGTGCTAGTGGTTTGGTACACGGGGAGCAGTTCTTC
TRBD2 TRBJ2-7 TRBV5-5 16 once CASSLVGGDSLFGQYF TGTGCCAGCAGCTTGGTGGGGGGGGACTCATTGTTCGGGCAGTACTTC
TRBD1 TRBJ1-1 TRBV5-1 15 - CASSFTAGGSTEAFF TGCGCCAGCAGCTTTACCGCAGGGGGGAGCACTGAAGCTTTCTTT
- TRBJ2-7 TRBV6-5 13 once CASSYVQGRSQYF TGTGCCAGCAGTTACGTGCAGGGTCGAAGTCAGTACTTC
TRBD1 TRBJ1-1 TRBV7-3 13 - CASSVDRANEAFF TGTGCCAGCAGCGTGGACAGGGCAAATGAAGCTTTCTTT
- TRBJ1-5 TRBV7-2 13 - CASSPSSGQPQHF TGTGCCAGCAGCCCTAGCTCGGGTCAGCCCCAGCATTTT
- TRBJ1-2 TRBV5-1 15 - CASSRWTDVNYGYTF TGCGCCAGCAGCCGCTGGACAGACGTTAACTATGGCTACACCTTC
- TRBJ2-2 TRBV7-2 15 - CASNTRTRGAGELFF TGTGCCAGCAACACTAGGACCAGAGGTGCCGGGGAGCTGTTTTTT
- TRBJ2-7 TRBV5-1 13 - CASSLDRTYEQYF TGCGCCAGCAGTCTTGACAGAACCTACGAGCAGTACTTC
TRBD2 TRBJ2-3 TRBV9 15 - CASSIRGGVEDTQYF TGTGCCAGCAGCATCCGGGGGGGGGTGGAAGATACGCAGTATTTT
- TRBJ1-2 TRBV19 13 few CASSYGPVYGYTF TGTGCCAGTAGTTATGGCCCCGTGTATGGCTACACCTTC
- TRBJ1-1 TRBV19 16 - CASTDLRRGERAEAFF TGTGCCAGTACCGATCTGAGACGGGGGGAGAGGGCTGAAGCTTTCTTT
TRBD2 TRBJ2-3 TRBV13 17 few CASSPGWGASGSDTQYF TGTGCCAGCAGCCCGGGTTGGGGGGCTAGCGGGAGTGATACGCAGTATTTT
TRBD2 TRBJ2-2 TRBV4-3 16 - CASSHSLAGGAGELFF TGCGCCAGCAGCCACTCACTAGCGGGGGGGGCCGGGGAGCTGTTTTTT
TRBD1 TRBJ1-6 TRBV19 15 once CASSSWTGSGTPLHF TGTGCCAGTAGTTCATGGACAGGCTCAGGGACACCCCTCCACTTT
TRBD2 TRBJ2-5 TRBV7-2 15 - CASTPLAGGRETQYF TGTGCCAGCACCCCCCTAGCGGGGGGCCGGGAGACCCAGTACTTC
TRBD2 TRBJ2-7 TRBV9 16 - CASSPRLASGSYEQYF TGTGCCAGCAGCCCCAGACTAGCGAGTGGATCCTACGAGCAGTACTTC
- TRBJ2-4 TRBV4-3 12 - CASSLDRTVQYF TGCGCCAGCAGCCTCGACAGGACTGTTCAGTACTTC
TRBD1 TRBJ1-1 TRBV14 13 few CASSRQGDTEAFF TGTGCCAGCAGTCGACAGGGGGACACTGAAGCTTTCTTT
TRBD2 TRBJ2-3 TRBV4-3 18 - CASSQEKAGGPGTDTQYF TGCGCCAGCAGCCAAGAAAAAGCGGGGGGGCCAGGTACAGATACGCAGTATTTT
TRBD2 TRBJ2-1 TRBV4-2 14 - CASSQWGGEGEQFF TGTGCCAGCAGCCAATGGGGGGGGGAGGGTGAGCAGTTCTTC
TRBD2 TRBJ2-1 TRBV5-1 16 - CASSSRLAGGRNEQFF TGCGCCAGCAGCTCCAGACTAGCGGGAGGTCGCAATGAGCAGTTCTTC
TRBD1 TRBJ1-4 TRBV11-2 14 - CASRVQGANEKLFF TGTGCCAGCAGAGTACAGGGGGCTAATGAAAAACTGTTTTTT
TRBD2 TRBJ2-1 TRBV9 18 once CASSLQGLAGGQRNEQFF TGTGCCAGCAGCTTGCAGGGACTAGCGGGGGGGCAAAGAAATGAGCAGTTCTTC
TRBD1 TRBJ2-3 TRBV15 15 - CATSPRDRGRDTQYF TGTGCCACCAGCCCCCGGGACAGGGGGAGAGATACGCAGTATTTT
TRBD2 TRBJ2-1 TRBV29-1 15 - CSVSPSGISYNEQFF TGCAGCGTTAGTCCTAGCGGGATTTCCTACAATGAGCAGTTCTTC
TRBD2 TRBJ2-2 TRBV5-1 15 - CASSFLAGNTGELFF TGCGCCAGCAGCTTTCTAGCGGGGAACACCGGGGAGCTGTTTTTT
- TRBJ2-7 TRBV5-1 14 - CASSLAGSPYEQYF TGCGCCAGCAGCTTGGCCGGGTCCCCCTACGAGCAGTACTTC
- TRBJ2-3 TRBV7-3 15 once CASSLRAESTDTQYF TGTGCCAGCAGCTTAAGGGCAGAAAGCACAGATACGCAGTATTTT
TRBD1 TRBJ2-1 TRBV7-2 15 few CASREPGTGRWEQFF TGTGCCAGCAGGGAACCCGGGACAGGGAGATGGGAGCAGTTCTTC
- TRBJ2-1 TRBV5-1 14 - CASRTGIAGYEQFF TGCGCCAGCCGAACGGGAATCGCGGGGTATGAGCAGTTCTTC
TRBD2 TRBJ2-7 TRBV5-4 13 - CASQRDYSYEQYF TGTGCCAGCCAGCGGGATTACTCCTACGAGCAGTACTTC
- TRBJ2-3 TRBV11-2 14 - CASSSWGEADTQYF TGTGCCAGCAGCTCATGGGGGGAGGCAGATACGCAGTATTTT